These 5 T cell receptor beta chains share one sample of origin, sequenced in a study of T cells in tuberculosis. TCRdb keeps only in-frame clones here, not all; method: immunoSEQ multiplex PCR. The sample consists of 30,000 to 40,000 clones, roughly 93% of them appearing once. Time point of the sample: new active TB diagnosis, blood taken before or within 7 days of starting treatment. The sample consisted of PBMCs, taken at tuberculosis diagnosis. All receptors derive from an adult with tuberculosis.

This rearrangement joins TRBV29-1 to TRBJ2-5; D gene unclear. The V end lost 4 bases, the J end lost 2 bases, and 11 bases lay between the germline ends. Germline V gene lookup returns CDR1 SQVTM and CDR2 ANQGSEA. The CDR3 length is 13 residues. This chain's CDR3 is CSVAYASQETQYF. CDR3 bases: TGCAGCGTTGCCTATGCTTCTCAAGAGACCCAGTACTTC.

The V gene is TRBV7-9, the J gene TRBJ2-3, with 8 nucleotides matching TRBD2. This CDR3 comprises 14 residues. From germline, CDR1 is SEHNR and CDR2 FQNEAQ (reference sequence). V was pared by 4 bases and J by 6 bases, with 6 bases of the junction left unmatched. DNA for the CDR3: TGTGCCAGCAGCTCCCCAAGGACTAGCGATACGCAGTATTTT. It translates to CASSSPRTSDTQYF.

The chain links TRBV4-1 to TRBJ2-1, with a tentative D call TRBD1 (5 bases). Germline V gene sequence: CDR1 MGHRA, CDR2 YSYEKL. The CDR3 is 15 residues long. Trimming left V 4 bases short and J 5 bases short, with 15 bases between. The CDR3 loop reads CASSLGPAPNNEQFF. The CDR3, as DNA: TGCGCCAGCAGCCTGGGGCCTGCCCCAAACAATGAGCAGTTCTTC.

The rearrangement uses TRBV29-1 and TRBJ1-1; D remains ambiguous. V lost 4 bases and J lost 4, with 13 bases in between. Germline V gene sequence: CDR1 SQVTM, CDR2 ANQGSEA. The CDR3 is 13 residues long. The CDR3 is CSVVSGSGTEAFF. The CDR3 DNA follows: TGCAGCGTTGTGAGCGGGTCAGGCACTGAAGCTTTCTTT.

The V call is TRBV9, the J call TRBJ2-3; D is unresolved. V dropped 0 bases and J dropped 3 bases, with 5 bases sitting between them. CDR1 is SGDLS, CDR2 YYNGEE, per germline. The CDR3 length is 13 residues. This CDR3 reads CASSVGRTDTQYF. CDR3 bases: TGTGCCAGCAGCGTAGGTCGGACAGATACGCAGTATTTT.